What follows are 8 T cell receptor beta chains derived from one specimen sequenced in a study of cytomegalovirus exposure and HLA in healthy donors. Primers: 60 Vbeta forward and 13 Jbeta reverse. Libraries were prepared by immunoSEQ multiplex PCR; TCRdb keeps only in-frame clonotypes and omits some of them. The sample includes 98,000 or so clones, about 74% of them seen just once. Sequences were obtained from PBMCs. The receptor set was obtained from a man aged 55 to 70 in good health and CMV-seropositive.

J is TRBJ1-2 and V is TRBV28; TRBD1 agrees at 8 bases. V was pared by 6 bases and J by 4 bases, with 13 bases of the junction left unmatched. Germline lookup yields CDR1 MDHEN and CDR2 SYDVKM. CDR3 length: 16 amino acids. The DNA for the CDR3 is TGTGCCAGCAGCCAGGGGGCCGACGACCTATTCTATGGCTACACCTTC. The encoded protein is CASSQGADDLFYGYTF.

This clone was observed a few times. The V call is TRBV5-1, the J call TRBJ2-3, with 8 nucleotides matching TRBD2. The CDR3 sequence is 13 residues long. Germline CDR1 is SGHRS and CDR2 is YFSETQ. The V gene end was trimmed by 5 bases and the J gene end by 5 bases; junction bases not matched to a gene: 4. The CDR3 DNA reads as TGCGCCAGCAGTAGCGGGGTAGGAGATACGCAGTATTTT. Translation: CASSSGVGDTQYF.

The chain couples TRBV7-9 to TRBJ1-6; D gene ambiguous. V lost 7 bases and J 12 bases, leaving 10 bases between the germline ends. This CDR3 is built from 11 residues. Looked up from germline, CDR1 is SEHNR and CDR2 is FQNEAQ (reference sequence). CDR3 bases: TGTGCCAGCACCAGATTTGGACCCCTCCACTTT. Translation: CASTRFGPLHF.

The chain is built from TRBV9 and TRBJ1-2; D possibly corresponds to TRBD1 (6 bases). Germline loops: CDR1 SGDLS, CDR2 YYNGEE. Trimming left V 4 bases short and J 1 base short, with 14 bases between. The CDR3 extends over 15 amino acids. The CDR3 region has the DNA TGTGCCAGCAGCCCGAAGATACAGGGTAACTATGGCTACACCTTC. Protein product: CASSPKIQGNYGYTF.

The J gene is TRBJ2-7, the V gene TRBV11-2; TRBD1 might be the D (5 bases). V dropped 4 bases and J dropped 2 bases, with 12 bases sitting between them. From germline, CDR1 is SGHAT and CDR2 FQNNGV. The CDR3 sequence is 14 residues long. The CDR3, as DNA: TGTGCCAGCAGCTGGGGCATGGCAGCCTACGAGCAGTACTTC. Protein product: CASSWGMAAYEQYF.

The sample holds a few counts of this clone. The chain uses TRBV5-1 and TRBJ2-1, with TRBD1 identical over 9 bases. The CDR3 spans 20 residues. V lost 0 bases and J lost 4; bases outside the gene matches: 17. CDR1 and CDR2 (germline): SGHRS, YFSETQ. The CDR3 reads CASSLGMTPGTGIGYNEQFF. The CDR3 coding sequence is TGCGCCAGCAGCTTGGGAATGACGCCCGGGACAGGGATAGGTTACAATGAGCAGTTCTTC.

This clone was detected only a few times. The CDR3 DNA sequence: TGCAGCGTTTCCCCCCGCGGGAGCACCTACGAGCAGTACTTC. It is translated as CSVSPRGSTYEQYF. The gene calls are TRBV29-1 and TRBJ2-7; TRBD2 matches 7 bases. V lost 5 bases to trimming and J lost 2 bases; unmatched junction nucleotides: 9. CDR1 and CDR2 (germline): SQVTM, ANQGSEA. The length of the CDR3 is 14 residues.

The V gene is TRBV21-1, the J gene TRBJ1-5; the listed D gene, TRBD1, was not tested against the DNA. TRBV21-1 is shown as a pseudogene. The CDR3 covers 15 residues. The CDR3 DNA is TGTGCCGTTGACACGGGCAGGGCTCTTGATCAGCCCCAGCATTTT. Protein: CAVDTGRALDQPQHF.